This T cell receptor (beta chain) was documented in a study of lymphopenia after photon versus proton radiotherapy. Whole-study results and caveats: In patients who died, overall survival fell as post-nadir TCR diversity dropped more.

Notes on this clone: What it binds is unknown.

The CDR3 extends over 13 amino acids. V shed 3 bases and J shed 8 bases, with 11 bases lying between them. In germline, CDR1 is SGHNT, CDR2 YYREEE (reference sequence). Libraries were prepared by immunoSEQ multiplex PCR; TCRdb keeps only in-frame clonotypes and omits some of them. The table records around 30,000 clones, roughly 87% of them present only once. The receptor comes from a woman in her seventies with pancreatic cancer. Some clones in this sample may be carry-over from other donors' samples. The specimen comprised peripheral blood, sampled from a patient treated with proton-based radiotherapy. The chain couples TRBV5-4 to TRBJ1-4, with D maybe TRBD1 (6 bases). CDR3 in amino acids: CASSSDRGEKLFF. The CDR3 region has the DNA TGTGCCAGCAGCTCGGACAGAGGGGAAAAACTGTTTTTT.